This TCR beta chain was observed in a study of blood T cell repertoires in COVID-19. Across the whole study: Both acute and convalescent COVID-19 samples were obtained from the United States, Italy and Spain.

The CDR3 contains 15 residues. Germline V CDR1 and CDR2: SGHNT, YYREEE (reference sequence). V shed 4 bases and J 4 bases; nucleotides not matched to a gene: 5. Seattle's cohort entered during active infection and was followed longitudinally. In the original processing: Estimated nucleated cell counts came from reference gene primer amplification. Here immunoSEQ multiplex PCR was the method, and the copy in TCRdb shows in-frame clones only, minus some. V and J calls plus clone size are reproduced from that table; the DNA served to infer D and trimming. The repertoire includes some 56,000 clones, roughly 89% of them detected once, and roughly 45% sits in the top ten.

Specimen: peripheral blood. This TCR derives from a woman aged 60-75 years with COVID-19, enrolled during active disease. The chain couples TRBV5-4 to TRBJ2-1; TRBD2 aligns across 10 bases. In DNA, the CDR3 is TGTGCCAGCAGCCCTGGGACTAGCGAGTACAATGAGCAGTTCTTC. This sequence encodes CASSPGTSEYNEQFF.